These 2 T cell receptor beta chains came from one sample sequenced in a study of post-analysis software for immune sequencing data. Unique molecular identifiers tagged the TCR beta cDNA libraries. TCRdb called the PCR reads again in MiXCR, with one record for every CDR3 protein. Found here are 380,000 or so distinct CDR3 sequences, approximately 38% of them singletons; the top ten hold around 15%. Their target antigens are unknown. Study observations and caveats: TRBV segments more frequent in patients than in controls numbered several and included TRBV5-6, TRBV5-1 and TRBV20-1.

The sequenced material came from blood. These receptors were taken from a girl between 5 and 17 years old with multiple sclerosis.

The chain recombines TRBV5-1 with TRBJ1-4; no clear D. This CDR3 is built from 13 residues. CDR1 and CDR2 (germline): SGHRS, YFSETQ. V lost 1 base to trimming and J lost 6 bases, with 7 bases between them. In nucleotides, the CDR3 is TGCGCCAGCAGCTTGTTCGGCGATGAAAAACTGTTTTTT. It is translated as CASSLFGDEKLFF.

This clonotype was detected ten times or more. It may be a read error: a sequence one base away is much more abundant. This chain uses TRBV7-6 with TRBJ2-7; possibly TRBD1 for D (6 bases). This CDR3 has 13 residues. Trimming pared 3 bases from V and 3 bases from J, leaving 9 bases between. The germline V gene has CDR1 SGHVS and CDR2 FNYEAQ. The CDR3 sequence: CASSLGTCYEQYF. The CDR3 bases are TGTGCCAGCAGCTTGGGGACATGCTACGAGCAGTACTTC. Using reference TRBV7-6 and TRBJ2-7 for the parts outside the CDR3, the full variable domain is GAGVSQSPRYKVTKRGQDVALRCDPISGHVSLYWYRQALGQGPEFLTYFNYEAQQDKSGLPNDRFSAERPEGSISTLTIQRTEQRDSAMYRCASSLGTCYEQYFGPGTRLTVT.